This entry concerns a single T cell receptor beta chain. The sample holds a few counts of this clonotype. What this receptor recognizes is not known. No clone much larger than this one lies a single base away; base qualities are absent. This sample stems from a study of human T cells and chemical hapten exposure (dated by TCRdb to about 2021). Regarding the study in general: For sensitization, 2% DPC in acetone was applied to a roughly 2 cm by roughly 2 cm area of upper inner arm skin. Patch testing on the upper back used Finn chambers containing 0.01% DPC, with scoring done after 6 days according to International Contact Dermatitis Research Group standards. The libraries were sequenced as a pool, and the TCR yield per sample differed mostly because of small variations in library volumes within the pool. For TCR sequencing, blood came from 25 to 35 alopecia patients at anywhere from one to four time points (pre-sensitization, 2, 6 and 24 weeks). Throughout the approximately 24-week study period, patients were also given weekly therapeutic DPC doses on the scalp. This study followed changes in the peripheral blood TCR repertoire in vivo during primary and secondary sensitization of alopecia patients to the hapten diphenylcyclopropenone (DPC). Blood was sampled from patients pre-sensitization (week 0) and at 2, 6 and about 24 weeks after DPC sensitization. The patient cohort, mostly female, included alopecia areata with under or over 50% scalp involvement, alopecia totalis and alopecia universalis.

What this sample's time point label stands for: patch test 2, 6 weeks after DPC sensitization. The treatment or condition label here, explained by the study, means: therapeutic diphenylcyclopropenone sensitization with weekly scalp DPC. At every patch-test visit, the blood draw took place before the patch test was put on. Eligible patients were aged 18 to 70, diagnosed with alopecia, deemed suitable for DPC therapy, and excluded if pregnant. Total RNA was extracted from unfractionated whole blood collected in Tempus Blood RNA tubes. The germline V gene sets CDR1 to KGHSH and CDR2 to LQKENI. V and J are truncated by 3 bases and 0 bases respectively, leaving an intervening sequence of 8 bases. The CDR3 spans 14 residues, from the cysteine through the phenylalanine. Solely the CDR3 DNA is kept, with 42 bases framed from the first base. The library was built by means of RACE. Sequencer: NextSeq 500. During library preparation, unique molecular identifiers were attached to individual cDNA molecules so that TCRs could be counted quantitatively and reproducibly. Both TCR alpha and TCR beta chains were sequenced from each blood RNA sample. From the authors' description of their analysis: Samples had a median of roughly 87,000 TCRs, with a range from roughly 20,000 to 690,600. The Decombinator software suite was used to annotate V, J and CDR3 in the TCR reads. Every sample was subsampled to the same number of TCRs (28,000) for the PS versus PT1 abundance plots. Expanded TCRs were defined as absent before sensitization and observed at least eight times at the 2-week time point. The raw public data were reprocessed by TCRdb itself: fastp quality trimming at Q25, MiXCR clonotype calling, in-frame beta chains only. Entries are consolidated by CDR3 protein sequence, retaining the most common genes and DNA. For this entry, the V and J calls and clone size follow TCRdb and not the study's own pipeline. The sample has over 65,000 distinct CDR3 sequences on record, roughly 10% of them singletons. The ten biggest clones cover approximately 1.4% of the sample.

General conclusions and limits of the study: Expanded TCRs formed significantly more large CDR3 similarity clusters than pre-sensitization or healthy control sets, consistent with antigen-driven responses. After repeated subsampling, changes were observed in the strength of the expansion versus patch-test correlation and in the threshold at which the correlation became significant. No change with DPC sensitization was found in the number of TCRs above 1 in 1000 frequency, and no evidence of global repertoire structure alterations was found. Patch test score correlated positively with the number of PT1 expanded TCRs, reaching significance at thresholds 8, 16 and 32 but not at 4. Because every patient had alopecia, a presumed autoimmune disease, the patients' immune response might differ from that of healthy individuals.

Recombination connected TRBV18 to TRBJ1-1; the D gene cannot be resolved reliably. This TCR was recovered from a man between 18 and 29 years old with alopecia areata. Some clones in this sample may be carry-over from other donors' samples. Sequences were derived from whole blood, sampled in connection with sensitization to the hapten diphenylcyclopropenone (DPC). At the DNA level, the sequence is TGTGCCAGCTCACCGGACGTGGTGAACACTGAAGCTTTCTTT. Its protein is CASSPDVVNTEAFF.